This TCR beta chain was profiled in a study of shared clonotypes between healthy human individuals. Germline V gives CDR1 SGHTA, CDR2 FQGNSA. Trimming cost V 2 bases and J 7 bases, with 12 bases left between them. CDR3 length: 14 amino acids. All participating donors were Caucasian adults from Nashville, Tennessee. Amplification in unsorted PBMC replicate PCRs started from about 320 ng DNA, which equals about 30,000 T cell genomes. On ten immunoSEQ deep assay plates, unsorted PBMC DNA was sequenced. Profiling relied on immunoSEQ multiplex PCR, and the TCRdb table lists in-frame clones only, not all of them. The table has around 440,000 clones, roughly three quarters seen once.

The chain couples TRBV7-2 to TRBJ1-5, with D unresolved. The sequence was collected from a middle-aged woman in good health. Some clones in this sample may be carry-over from other donors' samples. The sequenced sample was PBMCs. The CDR3 bases are TGTGCCAGCAGCTTAAGGCCCTTCGGACAGCCCCAGCATTTT. Its translation is CASSLRPFGQPQHF.